This T cell receptor (beta chain) came from a study of T-cell memory formation after mild COVID-19. TCR alpha and TCR beta cDNA libraries with sample barcodes and UMIs came from 5'RACE using constant-segment primers. TCRdb reprocessed the 5' RACE reads with MiXCR, giving one entry per CDR3 protein. The sample lists about 160,000 distinct CDR3 sequences, 25% to 40% seen once, with approximately 12% in the top ten. The CDR3 consists of 15 residues. The V and J ends lost 5 bases and 5 bases respectively, with 18 bases between them. Overall study findings and caveats: Memory sampled before infection contained some responding clones, suggesting cross-reactive memory joined.

About this clonotype: What it recognizes is unknown.

The V gene is TRBV12-3 or TRBV12-4, the J gene TRBJ2-5, with D tentatively TRBD1 (6 bases). Sequencing input: PBMCs or a T cell subset sorted from them (not recorded which). This TCR derives from an adult woman who had mild COVID-19 (a few samples of this study predate the infection). Cell type and time point are not known. CDR3 sequence (DNA): TGTGCCAGCAGTCCCGGACAGTCGTGGGGGGAGACCCAGTACTTC. Protein product: CASSPGQSWGETQYF.